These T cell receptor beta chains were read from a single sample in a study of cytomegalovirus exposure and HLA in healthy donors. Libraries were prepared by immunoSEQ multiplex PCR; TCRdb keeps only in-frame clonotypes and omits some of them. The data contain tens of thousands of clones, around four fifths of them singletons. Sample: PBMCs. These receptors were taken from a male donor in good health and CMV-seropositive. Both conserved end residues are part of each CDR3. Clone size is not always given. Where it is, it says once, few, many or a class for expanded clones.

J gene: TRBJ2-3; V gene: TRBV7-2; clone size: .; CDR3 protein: CASSLSRESTDTQYF
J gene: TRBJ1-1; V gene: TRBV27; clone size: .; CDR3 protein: CASSRAGVAFF
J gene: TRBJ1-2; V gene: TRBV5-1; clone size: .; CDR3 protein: CASSSRGRDYGYTF
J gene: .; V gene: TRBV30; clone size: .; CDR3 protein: CAWSVSGGNEQYF
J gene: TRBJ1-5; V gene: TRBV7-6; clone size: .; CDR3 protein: CASSSYRAGWPQHF
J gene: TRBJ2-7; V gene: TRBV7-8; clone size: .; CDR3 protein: CASSLGHRGYEQYF
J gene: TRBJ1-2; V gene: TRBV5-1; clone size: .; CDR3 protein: CASSVLPGDYGYTF
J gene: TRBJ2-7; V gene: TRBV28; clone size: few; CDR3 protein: CASSFRGTGSYEQYF
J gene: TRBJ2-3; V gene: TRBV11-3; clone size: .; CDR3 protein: CASSFGSGGTDTQYF
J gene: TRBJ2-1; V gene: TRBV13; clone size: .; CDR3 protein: CASSPFRESSYNEQFF
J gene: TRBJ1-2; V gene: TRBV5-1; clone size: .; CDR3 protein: CASTQTGVEGYTF
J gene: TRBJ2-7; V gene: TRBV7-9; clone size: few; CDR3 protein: CASSLAGASREQYF
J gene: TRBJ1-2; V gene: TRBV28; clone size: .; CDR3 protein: CASSLVGGGGNGYTF
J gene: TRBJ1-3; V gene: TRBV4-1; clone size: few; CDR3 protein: CASSQDYSASGNTIYF
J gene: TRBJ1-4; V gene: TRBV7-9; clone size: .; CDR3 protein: CASSDYGTGVEKLFF
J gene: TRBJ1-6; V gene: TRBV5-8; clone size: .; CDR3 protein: CASSLVPDSNSPLHF
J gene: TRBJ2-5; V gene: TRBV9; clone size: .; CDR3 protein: CASSPQGRGETQYF
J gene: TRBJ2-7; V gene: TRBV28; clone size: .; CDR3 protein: CASHPVLQAYEQYF
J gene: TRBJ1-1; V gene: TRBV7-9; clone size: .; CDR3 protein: CAGSQGIGGTEAFF
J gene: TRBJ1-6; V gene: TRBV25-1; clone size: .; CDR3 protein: CASSGLRQGNNSPLHF
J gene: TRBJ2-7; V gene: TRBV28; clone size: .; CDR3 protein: CASSPIQGSSYEQYF
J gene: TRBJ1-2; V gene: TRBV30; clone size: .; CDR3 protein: CAWRPRGTTDGGYTF
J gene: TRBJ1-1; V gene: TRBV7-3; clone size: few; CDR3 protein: CASSLERASNTEAFF
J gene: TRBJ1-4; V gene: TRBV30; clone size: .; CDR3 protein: CAWSATGWSEKLFF
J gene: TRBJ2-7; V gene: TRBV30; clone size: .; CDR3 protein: CAWSVSGASYEQYF
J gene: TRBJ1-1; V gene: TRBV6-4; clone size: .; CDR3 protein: CASRNMGQAGTTEAFF
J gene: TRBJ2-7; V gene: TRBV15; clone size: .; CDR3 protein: CATTGDGTYEQYF
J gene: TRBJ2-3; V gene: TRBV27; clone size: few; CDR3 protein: CASSSRGNTQYF
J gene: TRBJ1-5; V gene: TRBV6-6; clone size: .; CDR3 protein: CASSPGTGGSNQPQHF
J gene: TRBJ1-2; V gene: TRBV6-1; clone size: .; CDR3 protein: CASAWGQANYGYTF
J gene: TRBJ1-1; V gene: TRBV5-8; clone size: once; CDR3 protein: CASNLRDRIMNTEAFF
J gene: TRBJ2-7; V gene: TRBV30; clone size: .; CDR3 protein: CAWGAGYSYEQYF
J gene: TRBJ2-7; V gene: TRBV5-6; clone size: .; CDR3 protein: CASSRERREQYF
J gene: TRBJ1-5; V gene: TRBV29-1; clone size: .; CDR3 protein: CSVGTLTGNQPQHF
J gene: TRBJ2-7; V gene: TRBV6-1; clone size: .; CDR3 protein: CATGTYEQYF
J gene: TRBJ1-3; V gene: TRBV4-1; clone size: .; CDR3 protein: CASSQTSGNAGNTIYF
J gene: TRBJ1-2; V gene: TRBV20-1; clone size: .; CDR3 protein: CSAGSNYGYTF
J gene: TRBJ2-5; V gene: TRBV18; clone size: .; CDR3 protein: CASSGHRGQETQYF
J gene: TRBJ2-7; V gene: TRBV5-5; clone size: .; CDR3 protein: CASSLAPSEASYYEQYF
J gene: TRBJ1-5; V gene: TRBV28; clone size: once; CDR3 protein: CASSYGTNNQPQHF
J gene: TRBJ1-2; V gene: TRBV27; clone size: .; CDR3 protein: CASSSYRDSYGYTF
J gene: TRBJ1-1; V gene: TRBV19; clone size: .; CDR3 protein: CASRPGTGVTEAFF
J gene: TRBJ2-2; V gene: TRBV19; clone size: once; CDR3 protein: CASRPGTSGPLNTGELFF
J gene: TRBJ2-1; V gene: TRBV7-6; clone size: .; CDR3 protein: CASSPVMEIYNEQFF
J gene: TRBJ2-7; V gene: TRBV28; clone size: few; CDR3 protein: CASSPIAGVRTYEQYF
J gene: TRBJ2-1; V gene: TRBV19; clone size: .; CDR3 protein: CASRDRGYEQFF
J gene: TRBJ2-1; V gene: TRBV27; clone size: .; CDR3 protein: CASSPIRTSGGVAFDNEQFF
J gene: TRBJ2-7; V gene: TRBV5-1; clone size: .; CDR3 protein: CASSSKGERTGVDYEQYF
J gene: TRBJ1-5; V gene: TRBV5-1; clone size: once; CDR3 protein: CASSPGVVGNQPQHF